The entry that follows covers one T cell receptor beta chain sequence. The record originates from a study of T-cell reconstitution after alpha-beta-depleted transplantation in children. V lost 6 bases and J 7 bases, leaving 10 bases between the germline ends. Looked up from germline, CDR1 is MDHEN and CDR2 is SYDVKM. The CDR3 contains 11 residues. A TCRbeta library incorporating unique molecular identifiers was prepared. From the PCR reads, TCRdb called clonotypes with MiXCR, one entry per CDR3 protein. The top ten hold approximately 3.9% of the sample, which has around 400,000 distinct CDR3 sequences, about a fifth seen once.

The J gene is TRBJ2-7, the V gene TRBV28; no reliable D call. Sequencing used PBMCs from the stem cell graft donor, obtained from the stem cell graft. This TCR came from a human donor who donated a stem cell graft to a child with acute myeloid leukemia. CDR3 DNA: TGTGCCAGCAGGGGAAGGGATGAGCAGTACTTC. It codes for CASRGRDEQYF.